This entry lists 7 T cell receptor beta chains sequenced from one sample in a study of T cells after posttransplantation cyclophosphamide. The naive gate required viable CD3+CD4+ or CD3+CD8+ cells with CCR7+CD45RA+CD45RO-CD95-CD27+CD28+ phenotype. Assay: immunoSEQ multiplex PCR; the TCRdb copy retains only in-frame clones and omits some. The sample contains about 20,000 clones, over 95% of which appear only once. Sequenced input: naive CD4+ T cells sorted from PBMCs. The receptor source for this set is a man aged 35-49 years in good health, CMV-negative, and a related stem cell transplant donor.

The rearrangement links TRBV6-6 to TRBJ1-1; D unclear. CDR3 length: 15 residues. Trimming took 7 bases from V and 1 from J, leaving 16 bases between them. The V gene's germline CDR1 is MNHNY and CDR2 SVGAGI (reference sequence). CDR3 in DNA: TGTGCCAGCACCCGGGAGATCTCTTCGAACACTGAAGCTTTCTTT. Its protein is CASTREISSNTEAFF.

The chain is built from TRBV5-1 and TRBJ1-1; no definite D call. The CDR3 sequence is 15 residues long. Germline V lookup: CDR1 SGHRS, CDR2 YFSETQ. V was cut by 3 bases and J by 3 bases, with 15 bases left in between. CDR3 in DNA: TGCGCCAGCAGCTCTGGTGGAGGGAGGGACACTGAAGCTTTCTTT. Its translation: CASSSGGGRDTEAFF.

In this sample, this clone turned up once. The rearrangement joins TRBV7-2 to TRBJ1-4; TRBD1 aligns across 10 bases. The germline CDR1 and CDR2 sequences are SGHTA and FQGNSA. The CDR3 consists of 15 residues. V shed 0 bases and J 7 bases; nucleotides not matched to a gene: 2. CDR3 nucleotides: TGTGCCAGCAGCTTAGCGGGACAGGGGAGTGAAAAACTGTTTTTT. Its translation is CASSLAGQGSEKLFF.

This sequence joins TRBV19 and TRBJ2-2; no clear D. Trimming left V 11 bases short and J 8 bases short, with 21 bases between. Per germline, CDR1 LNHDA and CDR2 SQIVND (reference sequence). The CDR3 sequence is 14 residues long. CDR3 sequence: CAANPSREAGELFF. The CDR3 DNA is TGTGCCGCTAACCCATCCCGAGAGGCTGGGGAGCTGTTTTTT.

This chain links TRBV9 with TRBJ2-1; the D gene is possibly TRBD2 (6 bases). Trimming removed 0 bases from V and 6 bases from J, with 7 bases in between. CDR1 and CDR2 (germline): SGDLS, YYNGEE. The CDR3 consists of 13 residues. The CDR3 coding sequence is TGTGCCAGCAGCGTAGGGCGGGGCAATGAGCAGTTCTTC. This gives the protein CASSVGRGNEQFF.

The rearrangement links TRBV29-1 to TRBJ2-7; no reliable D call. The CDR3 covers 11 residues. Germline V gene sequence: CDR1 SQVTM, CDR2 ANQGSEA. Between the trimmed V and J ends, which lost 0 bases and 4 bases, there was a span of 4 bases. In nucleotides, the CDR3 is TGCAGCGTTGAAGATCGTTACGAGCAGTACTTC. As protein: CSVEDRYEQYF.

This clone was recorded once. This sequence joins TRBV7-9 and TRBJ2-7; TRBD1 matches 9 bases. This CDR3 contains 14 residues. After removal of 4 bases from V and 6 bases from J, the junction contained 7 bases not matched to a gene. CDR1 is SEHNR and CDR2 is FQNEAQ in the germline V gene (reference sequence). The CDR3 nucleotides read TGTGCCAGCAGCTCGTCTGGGACAGGGCCCGAGCAGTACTTC. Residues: CASSSSGTGPEQYF.